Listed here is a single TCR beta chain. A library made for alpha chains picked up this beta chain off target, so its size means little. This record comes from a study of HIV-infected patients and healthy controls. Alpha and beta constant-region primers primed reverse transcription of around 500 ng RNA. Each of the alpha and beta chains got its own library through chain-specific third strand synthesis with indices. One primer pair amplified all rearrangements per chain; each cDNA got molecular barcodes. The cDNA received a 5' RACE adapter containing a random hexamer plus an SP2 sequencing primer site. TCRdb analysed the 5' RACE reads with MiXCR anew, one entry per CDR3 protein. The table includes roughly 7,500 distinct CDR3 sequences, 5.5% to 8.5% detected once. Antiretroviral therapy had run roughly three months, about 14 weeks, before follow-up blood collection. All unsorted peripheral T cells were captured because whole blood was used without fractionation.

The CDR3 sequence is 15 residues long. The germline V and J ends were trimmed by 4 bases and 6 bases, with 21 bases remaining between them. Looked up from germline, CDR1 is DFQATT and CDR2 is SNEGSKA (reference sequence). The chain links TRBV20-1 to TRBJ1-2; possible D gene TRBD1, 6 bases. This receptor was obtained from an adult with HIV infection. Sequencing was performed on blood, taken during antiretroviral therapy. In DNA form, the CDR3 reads TGCAGTGCTATGAGCCTGGGGCGGGGGCGCGATGGCTACACCTTC. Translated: CSAMSLGRGRDGYTF.